The T cell receptor (beta chain) described here comes from a study of regulatory T cells in long-lasting Graves disease. Overall study: Newly diagnosed Graves' patients had taken antithyroid drugs under 3 months.

Assembly of TCR beta libraries relied on iRepertoire HTBI primers together with Arm-PCR of CDR3 regions. MiXCR, applied by TCRdb to the multiplex PCR reads, yields one record per CDR3 protein. The sample comprises 250,000 to 300,000 distinct CDR3 sequences, around 18% of which are singletons, and 14% rests with the top ten. This clonotype was seen repeatedly, ten times or more. Time point described: newly diagnosed GD, antithyroid drugs for less than 3 months. Construction of the TCR library relied on RNA isolated from PBMCs. This CDR3 contains 16 residues. Germline-derived CDR1 and CDR2 are SGHNT and YYREEE (reference sequence). Trimming removed 4 bases at V and 8 bases at J, with 19 bases between. These data also formed part of another study, on T cells in Graves' hyperthyroidism and ophthalmopathy. That source notes: Patients aged 18 to 65 with hyperthyroidism were newly diagnosed, with duration under 2 months.

The V call is TRBV5-4, the J call TRBJ1-6; tentative D call: TRBD1 (5 bases). Sequences were derived from peripheral blood mononuclear cells (PBMCs), sampled at new diagnosis, from a patient treated with antithyroid drugs. The source is a woman aged 25 to 39 with Graves disease. CDR3 loop: CASSGGDGFMDSPLHF. In nucleotides, the CDR3 is TGTGCCAGCAGCGGGGGGGACGGCTTTATGGATTCACCCCTCCACTTT.